Listed below are T cell receptor beta chains from one sample, sequenced in a study of cytomegalovirus exposure and HLA in healthy donors. The assay was immunoSEQ multiplex PCR, and TCRdb's table has in-frame clones only and misses some. The data contain 120,000 to 150,000 clones, roughly 78% of them singletons. Sequenced input: PBMCs. The receptors shown here come from a young man in good health and CMV-seropositive. Both conserved end residues are part of each CDR3. Each record gives: D gene, CDR3 length, clone size, J gene, V gene, CDR3 DNA, CDR3 protein. The D gene is left open where the match is weak. Clone size is given for some rows only: seen once, a few or many times, or a class if the clone is expanded.

TRBD2 | 16 | . | TRBJ2-3 | TRBV10-1 | TGCGCCAGCAGTGAGTTGGGACTAGCGGGAGGCGATACGCAGTATTTT | CASSELGLAGGDTQYF
. | 13 | . | TRBJ2-7 | TRBV29-1 | TGCAGCGTTGAAGAGGGGGGACGGTACGAGCAGTACTTC | CSVEEGGRYEQYF
. | 12 | . | TRBJ1-1 | TRBV5-1 | TGCGCCAGCAGCTTGGGGCCCACTGAAGCTTTCTTT | CASSLGPTEAFF
. | 14 | once | TRBJ1-4 | TRBV19 | TGTGCCAGTAGTATCACGGTCTCTAATGAAAAACTGTTTTTT | CASSITVSNEKLFF
TRBD2 | 18 | few | TRBJ2-2 | TRBV5-4 | TGTGCCAGCAGCTTGGCAACGACTAGCGGGAGTTCCTCCGGGGAGCTGTTTTTT | CASSLATTSGSSSGELFF
TRBD1 | 16 | few | TRBJ2-2 | TRBV18 | TGTGCCAGCTCATCGCCGGGACAGGGGGCCACCGGGGAGCTGTTTTTT | CASSSPGQGATGELFF
. | 16 | . | TRBJ2-5 | TRBV5-1 | TGCGCCAGCAGCGGCCGAGCGGGCTCTTTATCGGAGACCCAGTACTTC | CASSGRAGSLSETQYF
TRBD2 | 19 | . | TRBJ2-7 | TRBV28 | TGTGCCAGCAGTCCATGGACTAGCGGGACGCCCCTTGGGACCTACGAGCAGTACTTC | CASSPWTSGTPLGTYEQYF
TRBD1 | 12 | . | TRBJ1-2 | TRBV6-1 | TGTGCCAGCAGTGAAACTATCTTTGGACAGGTTTTC | CASSETIFGQVF
. | 15 | . | TRBJ1-1 | TRBV29-1 | TGCAGCGTTGAAGATGGGAACAGGGCGAACACTGAAGCTTTCTTT | CSVEDGNRANTEAFF
. | 17 | few | TRBJ2-7 | TRBV28 | TGTGCCAGCAGTTCCCCGCGAACGACACACGGGGAGTACGAGCAGTACTTC | CASSSPRTTHGEYEQYF
. | 18 | . | TRBJ2-3 | TRBV7-2 | TGTGCCAGCAGCTTAGCGCGGAGTGAGCGGTTTAGCACAGATACGCAGTATTTT | CASSLARSERFSTDTQYF
TRBD2 | 16 | . | TRBJ2-5 | TRBV11-3 | TGTGCCAGCAGCCCCGGGGGAGCGGGAGTGCAAGAGACCCAGTACTTC | CASSPGGAGVQETQYF
. | 14 | . | TRBJ2-1 | TRBV7-3 | TGTGCCAGCAGCGGGCTGGGCTCCTACAATGAGCAGTTCTTC | CASSGLGSYNEQFF
. | 15 | . | TRBJ2-5 | TRBV5-1 | TGCGCCAGCAGAGGGGCACCTAATGGGGGGGAGACCCAGTACTTC | CASRGAPNGGETQYF
TRBD1 | 16 | . | TRBJ1-5 | TRBV19 | TGTGCCAGTAGTTCATGGGACAGGTCATTTGATCAGCCCCAGCATTTT | CASSSWDRSFDQPQHF
TRBD1 | 13 | few | TRBJ2-5 | TRBV5-4 | TGTGCCAGCACGATGGGACAGGGTGAGACCCAGTACTTC | CASTMGQGETQYF
TRBD2 | 16 | . | TRBJ2-7 | TRBV6-5 | TGTGCCAGCAGTTCCACGACTAGCGGGGGATCCTACGAGCAGTACTTC | CASSSTTSGGSYEQYF
TRBD1 | 17 | . | TRBJ2-6 | TRBV5-1 | TGCGCCAGCAGCACCGGACAGGGAACGGGGGGGGCCAACGTCCTGACTTTC | CASSTGQGTGGANVLTF
. | 14 | . | TRBJ2-7 | TRBV6-6 | TGTGCCAGCAGTTACCAACAGAGCACCTACGAGCAGTACTTC | CASSYQQSTYEQYF
TRBD2 | 16 | . | TRBJ2-7 | TRBV7-8 | TGTGCCAGCAGCCACGGGACTAGCGGGAGGCCCTACGAGCAGTACTTC | CASSHGTSGRPYEQYF
. | 13 | . | TRBJ1-2 | TRBV29-1 | TGCAGCGCCAATCCTACAGGTAGCTATGGCTACACCTTC | CSANPTGSYGYTF
TRBD2 | 14 | . | TRBJ2-5 | TRBV28 | TGTGCCAGCAGACTAGCGGGAGGGTGGGAGACCCAGTACTTC | CASRLAGGWETQYF
. | 11 | . | TRBJ2-7 | TRBV28 | TGTGCCAGCAGATCTGTCTACGAGCAGTACTTC | CASRSVYEQYF
. | 13 | . | TRBJ1-4 | TRBV28 | TGTGCCAGCAGTTTTGTGGGGGCTAGGGAACTGTTTTTT | CASSFVGARELFF
TRBD1 | 13 | . | TRBJ1-5 | TRBV10-1 | TGCGCCAGTTTCAGCAGGGGGCCCCAGCCCCAGCATTTT | CASFSRGPQPQHF
. | 14 | . | TRBJ1-2 | TRBV7-2 | TGTGCCAGCAGCCAGGCGCATCTCCCCCGGGGCTACACCTTC | CASSQAHLPRGYTF
. | 13 | . | TRBJ1-2 | TRBV15 | TGTGCCACCAGCAGAGGGGGCTTGGATGGCTACACCTTC | CATSRGGLDGYTF
. | 11 | once | TRBJ1-3 | TRBV9 | TGTGCCAGCAGCTTAGGAAACACCATATATTTT | CASSLGNTIYF
. | 15 | . | TRBJ1-2 | TRBV30 | TGTGCCTGGACTCTGGGCGTGACAAAGTTCGAGGGCTACACCTTC | CAWTLGVTKFEGYTF
. | 11 | . | TRBJ1-2 | TRBV20-1 | TGCAGTGCTAAAATAAACTATGGCTACACCTTC | CSAKINYGYTF
. | 14 | . | TRBJ1-1 | TRBV5-6 | TGTGCCAGCAGCTTGGGACGAGGGTACACTGAAGCTTTCTTT | CASSLGRGYTEAFF
TRBD1 | 19 | . | TRBJ2-7 | TRBV30 | TGTGCCTGGAGTCCCCTCGGACAGGGGGCCCCACCCGAGCCCTACGAGCAGTACTTC | CAWSPLGQGAPPEPYEQYF
. | 12 | once | TRBJ2-7 | TRBV5-1 | TGCGCCAGCAGCTTTCCGGGATACGAGCAGTACTTC | CASSFPGYEQYF
TRBD1 | 16 | few | TRBJ1-1 | TRBV28 | TGTGCCAGCAGTTTCACAAGGGGACAGGGCGGTACTGAAGCTTTCTTT | CASSFTRGQGGTEAFF
TRBD1 | 14 | . | TRBJ1-1 | TRBV27 | TGTGCCAGCAGTTCGGGACAGATGAACACTGAAGCTTTCTTT | CASSSGQMNTEAFF
TRBD1 | 14 | . | TRBJ2-7 | TRBV5-4 | TGTGCCAGCAGCTCAGGGACAGGGGAGTACGAGCAGTACTTC | CASSSGTGEYEQYF
TRBD1 | 15 | . | TRBJ1-1 | TRBV27 | TGTGCCAGCAGCCCAGGACAGGGGTGGAACACTGAAGCTTTCTTT | CASSPGQGWNTEAFF
TRBD2 | 15 | few | TRBJ2-2 | TRBV6-4 | TGTGCCAGCAGTCTTAGCGGGAGAGGGACCGGGGAGCTGTTTTTT | CASSLSGRGTGELFF
TRBD1 | 14 | . | TRBJ1-1 | TRBV27 | TGTGCCAGCAGTCAGGACAGGGTGAACACTGAAGCTTTCTTT | CASSQDRVNTEAFF
. | 15 | . | TRBJ1-3 | TRBV6-1 | TGTGCCAGCCGCCCACTGACACGCTCTGGAAACACCATATATTTT | CASRPLTRSGNTIYF
TRBD1 | 16 | . | TRBJ2-3 | TRBV5-1 | TGCGCCAGCAGCCAGACAGGGGGCTCGAGGACAGATACGCAGTATTTT | CASSQTGGSRTDTQYF
TRBD2 | 13 | . | TRBJ2-7 | TRBV30 | TGTGCCTGGAGTGTCGGGGGGGGGTACGAGCAGTACTTC | CAWSVGGGYEQYF